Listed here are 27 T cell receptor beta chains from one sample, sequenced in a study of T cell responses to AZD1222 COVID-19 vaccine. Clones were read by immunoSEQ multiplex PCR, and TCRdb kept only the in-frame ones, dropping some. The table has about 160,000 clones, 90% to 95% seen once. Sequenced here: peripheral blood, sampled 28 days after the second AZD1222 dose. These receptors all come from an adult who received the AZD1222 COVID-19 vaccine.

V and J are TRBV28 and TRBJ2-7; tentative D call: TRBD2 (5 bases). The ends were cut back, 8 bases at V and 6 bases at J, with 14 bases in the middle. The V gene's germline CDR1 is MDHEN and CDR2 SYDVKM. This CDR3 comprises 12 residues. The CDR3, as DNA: TGTGCCAGCTTCGCAACTAGTTCCGAGCAGTACTTC. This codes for CASFATSSEQYF.

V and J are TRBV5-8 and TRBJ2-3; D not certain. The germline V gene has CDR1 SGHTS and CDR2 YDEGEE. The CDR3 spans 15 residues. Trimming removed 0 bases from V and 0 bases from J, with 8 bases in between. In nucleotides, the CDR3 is TGTGCCAGCAGCTTGGCTGGGCGGAGCACAGATACGCAGTATTTT. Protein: CASSLAGRSTDTQYF.

The CDR3 bases are TGTGCCAGCCGACCCCGGGCGGGGGGGAACACTGAAGCTTTCTTT. Its protein is CASRPRAGGNTEAFF. The chain combines TRBV2 with TRBJ1-1, with a tentative D call TRBD1 (5 bases). The CDR3 runs to 15 residues. Deletions cut 8 bases from V and 1 base from J, with 17 bases between. Germline V lookup: CDR1 SNHLY, CDR2 FYNNEI.

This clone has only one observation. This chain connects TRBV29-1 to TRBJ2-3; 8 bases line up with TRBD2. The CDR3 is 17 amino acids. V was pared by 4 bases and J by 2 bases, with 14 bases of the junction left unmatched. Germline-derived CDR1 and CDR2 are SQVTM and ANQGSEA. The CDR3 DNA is TGCAGCGTTGCGGGGGTTAGCACTAGCGGCTCCACAGATACGCAGTATTTT. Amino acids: CSVAGVSTSGSTDTQYF.

The CDR3 sequence is CASSPGTGSSGGYTF. The CDR3, as DNA: TGCGCCAGCAGCCCCGGGACAGGGTCCTCGGGTGGCTACACCTTC. The rearrangement uses TRBV5-1 and TRBJ1-2; TRBD1 agrees at 9 bases. The CDR3 runs 15 residues. The trim removed 4 bases at V and 7 bases at J, leaving 11 bases unmatched. CDR1 SGHRS and CDR2 YFSETQ come from the germline V gene.

CDR3 bases: TGCGCCAGCAGCCAGGATCCCGGGGGCGTAGGAACTGAAGCTTTCTTT. Residues: CASSQDPGGVGTEAFF. The chain uses TRBV4-1 and TRBJ1-1; D might be TRBD1 (6 bases). V shed 3 bases and J shed 5 bases, with 19 bases lying between them. This CDR3 has 16 amino acids. Germline assignment: CDR1 MGHRA and CDR2 YSYEKL.

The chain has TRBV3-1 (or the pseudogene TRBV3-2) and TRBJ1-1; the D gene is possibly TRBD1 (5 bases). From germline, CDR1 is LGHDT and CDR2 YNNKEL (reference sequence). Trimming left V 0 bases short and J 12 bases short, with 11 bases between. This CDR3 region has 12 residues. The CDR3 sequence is CASSQDRGDPFF. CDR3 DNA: TGTGCCAGCAGCCAAGATCGGGGGGACCCTTTCTTT.

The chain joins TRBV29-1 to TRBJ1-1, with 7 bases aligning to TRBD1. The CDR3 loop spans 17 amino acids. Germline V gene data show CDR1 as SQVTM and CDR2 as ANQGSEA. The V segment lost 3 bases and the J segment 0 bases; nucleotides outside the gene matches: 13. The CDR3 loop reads CSVDARTGLRMNTEAFF. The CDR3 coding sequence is TGCAGCGTTGATGCGAGGACAGGTCTTCGAATGAACACTGAAGCTTTCTTT.

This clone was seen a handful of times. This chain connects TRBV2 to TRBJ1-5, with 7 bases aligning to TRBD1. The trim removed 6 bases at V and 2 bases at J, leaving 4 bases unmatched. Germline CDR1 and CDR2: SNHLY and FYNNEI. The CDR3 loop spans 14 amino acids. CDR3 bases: TGTGCCAGCAGCCGAGGACAGGGCAATCAGCCCCAGCATTTT. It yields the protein CASSRGQGNQPQHF.

The DNA of the CDR3 is TGCGCCAGCAGTGACTCGGCGCTAAGGGTACCCGGGAGGGACGGTAATGAGCAGTTCTTC. Protein: CASSDSALRVPGRDGNEQFF. The gene calls are TRBV10-2 and TRBJ2-1; 8 positions agree with TRBD2. Trimming removed 3 bases from V and 7 bases from J; junction bases left unmatched: 23. Germline lookup yields CDR1 WSHSY and CDR2 SAAADI. The CDR3 has 20 residues.

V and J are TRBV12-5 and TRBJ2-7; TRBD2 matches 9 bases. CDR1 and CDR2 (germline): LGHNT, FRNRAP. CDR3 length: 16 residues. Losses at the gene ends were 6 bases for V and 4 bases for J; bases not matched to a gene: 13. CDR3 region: CASGSPIAGVLYEQYF. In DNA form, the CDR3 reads TGTGCTAGTGGATCACCGATAGCGGGAGTCCTATACGAGCAGTACTTC. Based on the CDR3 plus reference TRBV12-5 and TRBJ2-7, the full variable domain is DARVTQTPRHKVTEMGQEVTMRCQPILGHNTVFWYRQTMMQGLELLAYFRNRAPLDDSGMPKDRFSAEMPDATLATLKIQPSEPRDSAVYFCASGSPIAGVLYEQYFGPGTRLTVT.

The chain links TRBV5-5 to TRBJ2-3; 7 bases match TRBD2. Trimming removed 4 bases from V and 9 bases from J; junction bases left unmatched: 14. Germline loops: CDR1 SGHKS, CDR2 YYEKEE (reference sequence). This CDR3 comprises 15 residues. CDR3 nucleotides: TGTGCCAGCAGCGGGACGCTAGCGGACGCCCGGACGCAGTATTTT. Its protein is CASSGTLADARTQYF.

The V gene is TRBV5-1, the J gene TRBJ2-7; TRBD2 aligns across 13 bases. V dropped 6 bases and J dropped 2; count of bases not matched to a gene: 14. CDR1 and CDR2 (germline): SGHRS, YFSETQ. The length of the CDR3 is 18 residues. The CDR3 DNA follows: TGCGCCAGCACCCCTGGACTAGCGGGAGCATCAATCCCCTACGAGCAGTACTTC. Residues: CASTPGLAGASIPYEQYF.

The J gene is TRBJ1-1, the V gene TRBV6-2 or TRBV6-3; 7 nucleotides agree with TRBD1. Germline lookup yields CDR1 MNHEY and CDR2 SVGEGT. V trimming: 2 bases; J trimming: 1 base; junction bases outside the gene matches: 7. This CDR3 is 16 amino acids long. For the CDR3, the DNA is TGTGCCAGCAGTTACCCGCGGACAGGACAGAACACTGAAGCTTTCTTT. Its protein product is CASSYPRTGQNTEAFF.

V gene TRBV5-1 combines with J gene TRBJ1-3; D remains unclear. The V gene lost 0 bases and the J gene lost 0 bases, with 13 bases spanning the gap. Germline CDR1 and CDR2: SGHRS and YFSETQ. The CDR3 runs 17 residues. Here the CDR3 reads CASSLVAASISGNTIYF. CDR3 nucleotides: TGCGCCAGCAGCTTGGTAGCCGCATCGATCTCTGGAAACACCATATATTTT.

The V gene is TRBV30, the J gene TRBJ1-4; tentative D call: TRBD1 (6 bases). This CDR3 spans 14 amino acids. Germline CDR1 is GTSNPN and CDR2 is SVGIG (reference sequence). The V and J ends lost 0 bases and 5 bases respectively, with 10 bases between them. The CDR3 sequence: CAWSVGGSNEKLFF. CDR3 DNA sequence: TGTGCCTGGAGTGTAGGGGGAAGCAATGAAAAACTGTTTTTT.

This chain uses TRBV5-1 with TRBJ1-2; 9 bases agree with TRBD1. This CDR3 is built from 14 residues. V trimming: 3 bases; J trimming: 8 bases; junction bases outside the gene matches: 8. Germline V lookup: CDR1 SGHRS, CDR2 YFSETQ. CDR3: CASSWAGTGYGYTF. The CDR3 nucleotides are TGCGCCAGCAGCTGGGCGGGGACAGGGTACGGCTACACCTTC.

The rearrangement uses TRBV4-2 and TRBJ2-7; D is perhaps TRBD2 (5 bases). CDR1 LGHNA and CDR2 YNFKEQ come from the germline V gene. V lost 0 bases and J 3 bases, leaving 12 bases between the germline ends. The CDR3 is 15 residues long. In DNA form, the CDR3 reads TGTGCCAGCAGCCAAGATACTAGGCCTCACTACGAGCAGTACTTC. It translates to CASSQDTRPHYEQYF.

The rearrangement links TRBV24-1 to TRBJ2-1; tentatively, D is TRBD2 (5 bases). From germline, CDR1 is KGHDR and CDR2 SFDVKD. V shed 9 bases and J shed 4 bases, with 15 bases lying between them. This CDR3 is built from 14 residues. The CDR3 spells CATSNPGEYNEQFF. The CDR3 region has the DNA TGTGCCACCTCCAACCCCGGGGAATACAATGAGCAGTTCTTC.

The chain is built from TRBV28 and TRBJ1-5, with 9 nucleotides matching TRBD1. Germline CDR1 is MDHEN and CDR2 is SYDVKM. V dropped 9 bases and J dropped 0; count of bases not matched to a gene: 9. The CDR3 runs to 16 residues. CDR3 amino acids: CASNDRDRASNQPQHF. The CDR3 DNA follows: TGTGCCAGTAATGACCGGGACAGGGCTAGCAATCAGCCCCAGCATTTT.

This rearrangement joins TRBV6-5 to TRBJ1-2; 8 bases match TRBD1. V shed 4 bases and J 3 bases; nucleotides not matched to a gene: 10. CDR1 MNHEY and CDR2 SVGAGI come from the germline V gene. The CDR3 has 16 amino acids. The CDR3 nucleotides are TGTGCCAGCAGTTTAAGATGGACAGGGATCGACTATGGCTACACCTTC. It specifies CASSLRWTGIDYGYTF.

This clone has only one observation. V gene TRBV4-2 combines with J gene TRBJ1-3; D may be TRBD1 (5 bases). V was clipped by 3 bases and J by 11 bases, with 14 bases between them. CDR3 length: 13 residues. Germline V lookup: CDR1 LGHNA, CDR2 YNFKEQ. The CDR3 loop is CASSQARGAPIYF. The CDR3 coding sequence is TGTGCCAGCAGCCAGGCCCGCGGGGCGCCCATATATTTT.

CDR3 loop: CASSPGQGREKLFF. In DNA, the CDR3 is TGTGCCAGCAGTCCGGGACAGGGCAGGGAAAAACTGTTTTTT. The V and J genes are TRBV2 and TRBJ1-4, with 9 bases that match TRBD1. The J segment lost 8 bases and the V segment lost 5 bases, leaving 6 bases of the junction unmatched. The CDR3 sequence is 14 residues long. Per germline, CDR1 SNHLY and CDR2 FYNNEI.

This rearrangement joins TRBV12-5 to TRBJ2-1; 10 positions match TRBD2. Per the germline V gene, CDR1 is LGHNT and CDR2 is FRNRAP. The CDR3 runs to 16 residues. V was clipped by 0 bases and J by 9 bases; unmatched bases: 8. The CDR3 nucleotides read TGTGCTAGTGGTTTGGTAGTAACTAGCGGGATCTCTGAGCAGTTCTTC. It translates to CASGLVVTSGISEQFF.

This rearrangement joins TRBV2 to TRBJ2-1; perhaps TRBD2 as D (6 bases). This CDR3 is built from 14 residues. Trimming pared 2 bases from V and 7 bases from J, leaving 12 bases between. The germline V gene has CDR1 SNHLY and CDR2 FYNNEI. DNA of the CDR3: TGTGCCAGCAGTGAACGGGACTCCGGGAATGAGCAGTTCTTC. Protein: CASSERDSGNEQFF.

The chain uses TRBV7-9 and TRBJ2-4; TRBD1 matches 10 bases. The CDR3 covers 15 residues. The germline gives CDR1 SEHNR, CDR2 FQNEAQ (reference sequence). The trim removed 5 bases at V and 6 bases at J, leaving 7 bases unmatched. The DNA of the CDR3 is TGTGCCAGCAGCCCGAAGGGACAGGGGAGAAACATTCAGTACTTC. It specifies CASSPKGQGRNIQYF.

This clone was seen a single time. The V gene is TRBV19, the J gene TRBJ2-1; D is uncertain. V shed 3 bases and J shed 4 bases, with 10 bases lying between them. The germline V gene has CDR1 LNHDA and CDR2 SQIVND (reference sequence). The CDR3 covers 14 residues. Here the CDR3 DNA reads TGTGCCAGTAGTATTCGGGCGGCTTACAATGAGCAGTTCTTC. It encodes CASSIRAAYNEQFF.